Listed below are T cell receptor beta chains from one sample, sequenced in a study of T-cell reconstitution after alpha-beta-depleted transplantation in children. TCRdb passed the PCR reads through MiXCR, listing each CDR3 protein once. The data hold 200,000 to 300,000 distinct CDR3 sequences, with around 12% observed a single time. The specimen was PBMCs from the stem cell graft donor, collected from the stem cell graft. Receptors were obtained from a human donor who donated a stem cell graft to a child with acute lymphoblastic leukemia. CDR3s include the opening cysteine and the closing phenylalanine or tryptophan. The order of the fields is D gene, clone size, V gene, J gene, CDR3 protein, CDR3 DNA. D genes are given only for firm matches. Some rows mark clone size as missing; the rest say once, few, many or name a class of expanded clone.

>.|many|TRBV20-1|TRBJ1-2
CSASGRYNGYTF
TGCAGTGCTAGTGGGCGTTACAATGGCTACACCTTC
>.|many|TRBV6-5|TRBJ1-3
CASSYRGIPGNTIYF
TGTGCCAGCAGTTACCGGGGGATCCCTGGAAACACCATATATTTT
>TRBD1|few|TRBV19|TRBJ1-5
CATTGDQPQHF
TGTGCCACCACAGGGGACCAGCCCCAGCATTTT
>.|many|TRBV15|TRBJ2-1
CATSRTVGSTYNEQFF
TGTGCCACCAGCAGAACGGTGGGGTCGACCTACAATGAGCAGTTCTTC
>TRBD2|many|TRBV3-1|TRBJ2-7
CASSQALAGVTYEQYF
TGTGCCAGCAGCCAGGCCTTAGCGGGAGTGACCTACGAGCAGTACTTC
>TRBD1|many|TRBV7-2|TRBJ1-5
CASSPRTGGNQPQHF
TGTGCCAGCAGCCCGCGAACAGGGGGCAATCAGCCCCAGCATTTT
>.|many|TRBV5-1|TRBJ2-3
CASSLTGSPTDTQYF
TGCGCCAGCAGCTTAACGGGAAGTCCCACAGATACGCAGTATTTT
>.|many|TRBV5-1|TRBJ2-6
CASSLDAVTGANVLTF
TGCGCCAGCAGCTTGGATGCCGTTACAGGGGCCAACGTCCTGACTTTC
>.|many|TRBV19|TRBJ1-6
CASSEGGSPLHF
TGTGCCAGTAGTGAAGGCGGATCACCCCTCCACTTT
>TRBD1|many|TRBV25-1|TRBJ2-1
CASSDRDRDYNEQFF
TGTGCCAGCAGTGATCGGGACAGGGACTACAATGAGCAGTTCTTC
>TRBD2|many|TRBV20-1|TRBJ2-3
CSAIRTRSADTQYF
TGCAGTGCTATAAGGACTAGATCAGCAGATACGCAGTATTTT
>TRBD2|.|TRBV20-1|TRBJ2-1
CSAWEGAGGPYEQFF
TGCAGTGCTTGGGAGGGGGCGGGAGGGCCGTATGAGCAGTTCTTC
>.|many|TRBV15|TRBJ1-2
CATSRDRAGRPYGYTF
TGTGCCACCAGCAGAGATAGGGCAGGGCGGCCCTATGGCTACACCTTC